The entry that follows covers one T cell receptor (beta chain) sequence. This clonotype was recorded many times. The antigen it recognizes is unknown. Base qualities are not at hand, and no much larger clone is one base apart. The sequencing machine was an Illumina NovaSeq 6000. TCRalpha and TCRbeta cDNA libraries were constructed by 5'RACE with constant-segment primers, with sample barcodes and unique molecular identifiers being introduced. Trizol reagent was used to extract RNA from every sample. Amplification of the libraries took two PCR steps, and the second step added a second sample barcode plus Illumina TruSeq adapters. Sequencing of libraries was performed on an Illumina NovaSeq with 2 x 150 bp paired-end reads. The authors' pipeline ran thus. The reads were demultiplexed and collapsed into UMI-guided consensus sequences using migec v1.2.7. Using mixcr v2.1.11, UMI consensuses were aligned to TRA and TRB V and J templates and then assembled into clonotypes. Clonotypes were classified as expanded or contracted when called significant by both edgeR and NoisET, with noise models trained on biological replicates. For edgeR calls, the cutoffs were a false discovery rate-adjusted p below 0.01 and a log2 fold-change threshold of 1. As an exploratory analysis of dynamics, max-normalized trajectories of the 1000 most abundant clonotypes were examined by PCA with hierarchical clustering. The CD4 or CD8 phenotype of responding clones was assigned using the separately sequenced CD4+ and CD8+ repertoires. Through fastp at Q25 and MiXCR, TCRdb rebuilt clones from the public reads, retaining in-frame beta chains. Rows with one shared CDR3 protein collapse into an entry with the most common genes and DNA. TCRdb assigned the V and J calls; the authors' analysis was not used. The sample profile shows fewer than 150,000 distinct CDR3 sequences; roughly 6% of them were found once. The ten largest account for roughly 2% of the sample.

Ficoll-Paque density gradient centrifugation was the method used to isolate PBMCs. The data stem from a study of T-cell memory formation after mild COVID-19 (dated by TCRdb to the early 2020s). Turning to the overall study: Most TCR sequence clusters were specific to one of the two donors. Two young, previously healthy adult volunteers, one female and one male, were included in the cohort. Longitudinal TCRalpha and TCRbeta repertoire sequencing tracked T-cell clones expanding and contracting after mild COVID-19 in a couple of donors.

From a lookup of the germline V gene, CDR1 and CDR2 are SQVTM and ANQGSEA. The CDR3 holds 14 amino acids from the cysteine to the phenylalanine. Only the CDR3 part of the read is kept: 42 bases, read in frame from the first base. V and J are truncated by 0 bases and 0 bases respectively, leaving an intervening sequence of 8 bases. Overall study results and their limits: Some responding clones were found in pre-infection memory, which suggests that pre-existing cross-reactive memory T cells took part in the SARS-CoV-2 response. Contracting CD4+ clones turned up mainly in the CM and EM memory subsets, whereas EMRA was where CD8+ clones were enriched. SARS-CoV-2 specificity of the second-wave clones peaking on day 37 was not confirmed. Balanced CD4/CD8 phenotypes were observed for clones contracting from day 15 to 85, whereas a bias towards CD4+ was observed for a second wave of clones expanding from day 15 to 37. Only a couple of mild cases were covered by the study, and larger cohorts that include severe cases with pre-infection samples were considered necessary.

This sequence uses TRBV29-1 and TRBJ2-5; the D call is possibly TRBD1 or TRBD2, each sharing 5 bases. The sample comprised PBMCs or a T cell subset sorted from them (not recorded which). This receptor was taken from an adult woman who had mild COVID-19 (a few samples of this study predate the infection). The sample titles of this study are shuffled in the database, so cell type and time point are left out; the donor was told from shared clones. The CDR3: CSVEDWGYQETQYF. The bases read TGCAGCGTTGAAGATTGGGGGTACCAAGAGACCCAGTACTTC.